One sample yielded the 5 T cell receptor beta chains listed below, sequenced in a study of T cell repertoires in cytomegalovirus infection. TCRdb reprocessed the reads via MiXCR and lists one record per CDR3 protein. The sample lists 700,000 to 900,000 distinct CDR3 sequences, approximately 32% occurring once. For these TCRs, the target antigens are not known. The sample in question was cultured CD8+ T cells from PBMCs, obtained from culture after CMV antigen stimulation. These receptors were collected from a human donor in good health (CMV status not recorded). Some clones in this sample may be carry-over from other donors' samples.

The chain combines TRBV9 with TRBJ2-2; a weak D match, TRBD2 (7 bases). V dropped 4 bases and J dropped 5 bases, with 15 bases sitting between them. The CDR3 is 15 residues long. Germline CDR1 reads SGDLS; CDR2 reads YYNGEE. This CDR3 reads CASSPNRGGTGELFF. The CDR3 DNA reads TGTGCCAGCAGCCCCAATAGGGGGGGAACCGGGGAGCTGTTTTTT.

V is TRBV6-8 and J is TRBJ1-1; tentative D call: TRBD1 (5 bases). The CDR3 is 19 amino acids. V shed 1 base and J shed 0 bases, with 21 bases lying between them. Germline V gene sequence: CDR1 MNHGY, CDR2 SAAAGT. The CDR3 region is CASSYLTSTGHLMNTEAFF. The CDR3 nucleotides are TGTGCCAGCAGTTACTTAACGTCCACCGGACACCTCATGAACACTGAAGCTTTCTTT.

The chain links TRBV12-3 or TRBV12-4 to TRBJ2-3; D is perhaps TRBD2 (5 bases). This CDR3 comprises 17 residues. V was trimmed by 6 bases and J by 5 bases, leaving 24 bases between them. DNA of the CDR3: TGTGCCAGCAGCCAACCCGGCGCTGGAGAGGGCTTAGATACGCAGTATTTT. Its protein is CASSQPGAGEGLDTQYF.

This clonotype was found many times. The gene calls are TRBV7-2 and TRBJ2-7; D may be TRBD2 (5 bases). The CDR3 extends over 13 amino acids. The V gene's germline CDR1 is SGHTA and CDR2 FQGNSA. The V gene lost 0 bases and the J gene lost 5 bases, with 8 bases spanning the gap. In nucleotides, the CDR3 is TGTGCCAGCAGCTTAGCTTCCGGGAACGAGCAGTACGTC. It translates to CASSLASGNEQYV.

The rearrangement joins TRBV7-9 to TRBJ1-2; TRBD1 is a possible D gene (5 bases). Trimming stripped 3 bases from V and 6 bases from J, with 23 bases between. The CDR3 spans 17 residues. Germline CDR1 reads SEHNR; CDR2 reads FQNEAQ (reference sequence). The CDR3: CASSFSLGGQGDDGYTF. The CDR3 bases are TGTGCCAGCAGCTTTTCCCTCGGCGGGCAGGGTGATGATGGCTACACCTTC.